The entry below describes one T cell receptor (beta chain). This specimen belongs to a study of blood T cell repertoires in COVID-19. Study information: Sources were T cells, B-cell-depleted T cells, or PBMCs; the material itself was cDNA or gDNA.

Clones were read by immunoSEQ multiplex PCR, and TCRdb kept only the in-frame ones, dropping some. The data show some 300,000 clones, with under 90% seen just once and roughly 2.9% held by the top ten. The sequence derives from a woman aged 45-60 years who had been exposed to COVID-19. Material for sequencing was PBMCs or T cells enriched from blood (not recorded which).

CDR3 sequence (DNA): TGTGCCACCAGTCAGTCGCCGGGGGAACAAGAGACCCAGTACTTC. Translating gives CATSQSPGEQETQYF. The rearrangement joins TRBV15 to TRBJ2-5; D may be TRBD2 (6 bases). V lost 6 bases and J lost 2, with 16 bases in between. The CDR3 sequence is 15 residues long. Germline values: CDR1 LNHNV, CDR2 YYDKDF (reference sequence). Together with reference TRBV15 and TRBJ2-5, the CDR3 gives the full variable domain: DAMVIQNPRYQVTQFGKPVTLSCSQTLNHNVMYWYQQKSSQAPKLLFHYYDKDFNNEADTPDNFQSRRPNTSFCFLDIRSPGLGDTAMYLCATSQSPGEQETQYFGPGTRLLVL.